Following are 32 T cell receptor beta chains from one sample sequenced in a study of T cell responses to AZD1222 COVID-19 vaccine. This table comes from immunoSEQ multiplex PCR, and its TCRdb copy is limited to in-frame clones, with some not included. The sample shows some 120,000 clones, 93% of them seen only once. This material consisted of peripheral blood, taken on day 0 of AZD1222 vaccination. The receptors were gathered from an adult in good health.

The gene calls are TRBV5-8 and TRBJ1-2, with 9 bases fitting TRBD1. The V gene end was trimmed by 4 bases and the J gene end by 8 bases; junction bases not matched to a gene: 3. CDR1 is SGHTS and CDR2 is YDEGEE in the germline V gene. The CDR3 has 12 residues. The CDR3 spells CASSGTGFGYTF. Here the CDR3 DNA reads TGTGCCAGCAGCGGGACAGGGTTCGGCTACACCTTC.

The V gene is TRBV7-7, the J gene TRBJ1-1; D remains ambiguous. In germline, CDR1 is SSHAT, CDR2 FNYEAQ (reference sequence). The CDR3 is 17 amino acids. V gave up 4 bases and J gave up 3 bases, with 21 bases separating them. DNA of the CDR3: TGTGCCAGCAGCTCACGGACCTTCGGGGTCTGGGACACTGAAGCTTTCTTT. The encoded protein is CASSSRTFGVWDTEAFF.

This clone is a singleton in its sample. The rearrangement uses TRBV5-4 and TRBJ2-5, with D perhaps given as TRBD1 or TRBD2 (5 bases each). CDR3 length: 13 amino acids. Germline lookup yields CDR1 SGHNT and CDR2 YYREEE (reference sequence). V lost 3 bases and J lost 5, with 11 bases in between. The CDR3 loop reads CASSSGTWETQYF. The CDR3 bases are TGTGCCAGCAGCTCCGGGACGTGGGAGACCCAGTACTTC. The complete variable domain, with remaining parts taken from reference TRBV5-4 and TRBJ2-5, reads ETGVTQSPTHLIKTRGQQVTLRCSSQSGHNTVSWYQQALGQGPQFIFQYYREEENGRGNFPPRFSGLQFPNYSSELNVNALELDDSALYLCASSSGTWETQYFGPGTRLLVL.

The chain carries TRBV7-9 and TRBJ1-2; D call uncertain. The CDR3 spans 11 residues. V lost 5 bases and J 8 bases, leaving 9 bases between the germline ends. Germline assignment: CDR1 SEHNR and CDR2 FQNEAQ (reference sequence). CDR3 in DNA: TGTGCCAGCAGCACACAGCAGGGCTACACCTTC. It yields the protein CASSTQQGYTF.

CDR3 sequence: CASSPTGGNGYTF. CDR3 DNA: TGTGCCAGCAGCCCTACCGGGGGGAATGGCTACACCTTC. V usage is TRBV6-6 and J usage is TRBJ1-2; a possible D gene is TRBD1 (5 bases). Germline CDR1 reads MNHNY; CDR2 reads SVGAGI (reference sequence). V lost 6 bases to trimming and J lost 6 bases, with 14 bases between them. There are 13 residues in the CDR3.

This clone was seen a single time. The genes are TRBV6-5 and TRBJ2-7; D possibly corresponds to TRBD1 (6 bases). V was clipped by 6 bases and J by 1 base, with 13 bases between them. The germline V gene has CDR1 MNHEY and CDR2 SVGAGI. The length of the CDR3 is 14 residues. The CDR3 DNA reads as TGTGCCAGCAGCCCCGACAGGTTTTCCTACGAGCAGTACTTC. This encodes CASSPDRFSYEQYF.

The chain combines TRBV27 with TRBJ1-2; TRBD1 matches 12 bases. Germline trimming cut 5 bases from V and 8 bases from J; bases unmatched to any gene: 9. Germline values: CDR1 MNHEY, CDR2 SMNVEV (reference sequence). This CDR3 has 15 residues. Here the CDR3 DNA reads TGTGCCAGCAGTACCAACCGGGACAGGGGGCAAGGCTACACCTTC. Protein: CASSTNRDRGQGYTF.

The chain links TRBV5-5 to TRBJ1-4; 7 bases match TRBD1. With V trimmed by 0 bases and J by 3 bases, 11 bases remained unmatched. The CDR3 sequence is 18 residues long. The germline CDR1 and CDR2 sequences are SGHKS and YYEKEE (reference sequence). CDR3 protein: CASSLVVVGGTANEKLFF. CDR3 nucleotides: TGTGCCAGCAGCTTGGTTGTTGTGGGGGGGACAGCTAATGAAAAACTGTTTTTT.

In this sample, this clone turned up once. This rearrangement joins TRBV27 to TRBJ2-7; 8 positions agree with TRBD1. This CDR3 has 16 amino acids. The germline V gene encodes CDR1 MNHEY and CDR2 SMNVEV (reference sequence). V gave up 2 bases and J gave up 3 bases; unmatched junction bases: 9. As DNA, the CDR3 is TGTGCCAGCAGTTTAGTAGGCCGACAGGGGTTCTACGAGCAGTACTTC. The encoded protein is CASSLVGRQGFYEQYF.

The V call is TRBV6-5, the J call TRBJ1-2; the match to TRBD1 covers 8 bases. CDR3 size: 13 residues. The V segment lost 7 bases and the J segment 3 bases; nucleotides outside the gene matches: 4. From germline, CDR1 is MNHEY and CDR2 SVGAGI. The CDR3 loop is CASTGGLDYGYTF. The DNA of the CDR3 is TGTGCCAGCACAGGGGGCCTCGACTATGGCTACACCTTC.

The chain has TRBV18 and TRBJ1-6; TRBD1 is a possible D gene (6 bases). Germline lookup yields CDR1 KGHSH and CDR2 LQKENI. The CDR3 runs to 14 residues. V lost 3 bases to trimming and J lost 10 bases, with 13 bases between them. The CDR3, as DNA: TGTGCCAGCTCACCCGGACAGTCTGAGTCACCCCTCCACTTT. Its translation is CASSPGQSESPLHF.

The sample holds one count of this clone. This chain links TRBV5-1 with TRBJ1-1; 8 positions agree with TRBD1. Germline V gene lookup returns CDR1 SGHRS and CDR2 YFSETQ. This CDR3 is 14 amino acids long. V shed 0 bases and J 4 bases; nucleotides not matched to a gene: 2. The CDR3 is CASSLDGQGTEAFF. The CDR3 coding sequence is TGCGCCAGCAGCTTGGACGGACAGGGCACTGAAGCTTTCTTT.

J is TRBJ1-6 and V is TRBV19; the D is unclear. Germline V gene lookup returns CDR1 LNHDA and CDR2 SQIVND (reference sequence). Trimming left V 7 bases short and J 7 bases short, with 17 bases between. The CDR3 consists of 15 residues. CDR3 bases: TGTGCCAGTAAACTCGGGCAGGCACTCAATTCACCCCTCCACTTT. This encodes CASKLGQALNSPLHF.

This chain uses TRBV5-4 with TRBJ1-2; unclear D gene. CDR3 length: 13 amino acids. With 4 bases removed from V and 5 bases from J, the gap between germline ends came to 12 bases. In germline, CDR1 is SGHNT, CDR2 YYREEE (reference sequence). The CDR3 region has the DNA TGTGCCAGCAGCCCAGACGGAAAGTATGGCTACACCTTC. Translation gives CASSPDGKYGYTF. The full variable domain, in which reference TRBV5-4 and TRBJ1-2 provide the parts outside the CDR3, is ETGVTQSPTHLIKTRGQQVTLRCSSQSGHNTVSWYQQALGQGPQFIFQYYREEENGRGNFPPRFSGLQFPNYSSELNVNALELDDSALYLCASSPDGKYGYTFGSGTRLTVV.

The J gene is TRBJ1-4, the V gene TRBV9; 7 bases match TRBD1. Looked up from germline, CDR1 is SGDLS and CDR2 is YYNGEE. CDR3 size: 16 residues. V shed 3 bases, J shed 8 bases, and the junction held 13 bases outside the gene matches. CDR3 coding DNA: TGTGCCAGCAGCGACGGACAGGCGGGCGATGGAGAAAAACTGTTTTTT. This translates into CASSDGQAGDGEKLFF.

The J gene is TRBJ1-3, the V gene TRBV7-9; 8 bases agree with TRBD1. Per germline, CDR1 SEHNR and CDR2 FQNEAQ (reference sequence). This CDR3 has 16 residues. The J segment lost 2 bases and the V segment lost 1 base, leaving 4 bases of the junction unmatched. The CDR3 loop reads CASSLGDRGTGNTIYF. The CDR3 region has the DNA TGTGCCAGCAGCTTAGGAGACAGGGGAACTGGAAACACCATATATTTT.

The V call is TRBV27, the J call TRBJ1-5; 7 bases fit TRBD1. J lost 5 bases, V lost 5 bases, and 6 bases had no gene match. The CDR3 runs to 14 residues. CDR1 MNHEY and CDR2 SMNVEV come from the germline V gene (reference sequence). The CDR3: CASSGGTVHQPQHF. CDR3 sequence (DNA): TGTGCCAGCAGTGGGGGGACAGTCCATCAGCCCCAGCATTTT.

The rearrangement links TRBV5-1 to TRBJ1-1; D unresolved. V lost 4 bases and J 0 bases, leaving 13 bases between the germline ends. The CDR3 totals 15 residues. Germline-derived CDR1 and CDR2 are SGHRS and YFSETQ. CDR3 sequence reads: CASSLFDGLNTEAFF. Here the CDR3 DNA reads TGCGCCAGCAGCCTCTTCGACGGATTGAACACTGAAGCTTTCTTT. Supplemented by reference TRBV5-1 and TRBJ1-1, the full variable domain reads KAGVTQTPRYLIKTRGQQVTLSCSPISGHRSVSWYQQTPGQGLQFLFEYFSETQRNKGNFPGRFSGRQFSNSRSEMNVSTLELGDSALYLCASSLFDGLNTEAFFGQGTRLTVV.

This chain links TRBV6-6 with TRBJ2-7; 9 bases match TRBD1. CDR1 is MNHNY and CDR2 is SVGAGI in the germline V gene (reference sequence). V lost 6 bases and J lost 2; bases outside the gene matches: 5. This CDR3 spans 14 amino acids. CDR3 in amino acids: CASSQGQGTYEQYF. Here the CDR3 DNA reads TGTGCCAGCAGCCAGGGACAGGGTACCTACGAGCAGTACTTC.

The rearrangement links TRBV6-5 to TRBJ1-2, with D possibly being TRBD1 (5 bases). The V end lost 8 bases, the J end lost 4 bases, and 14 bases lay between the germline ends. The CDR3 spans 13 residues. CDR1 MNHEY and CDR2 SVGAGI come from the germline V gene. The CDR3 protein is CASWAGGSYGYTF. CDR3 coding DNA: TGTGCCAGCTGGGCGGGGGGGAGCTATGGCTACACCTTC.

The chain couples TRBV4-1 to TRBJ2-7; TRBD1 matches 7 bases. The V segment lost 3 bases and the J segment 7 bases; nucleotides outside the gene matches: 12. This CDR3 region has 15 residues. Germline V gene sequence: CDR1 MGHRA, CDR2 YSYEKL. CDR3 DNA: TGCGCCAGCAGCCATCGACAGGGAGAGGGCCGGGAGCAGTACTTC. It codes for CASSHRQGEGREQYF.

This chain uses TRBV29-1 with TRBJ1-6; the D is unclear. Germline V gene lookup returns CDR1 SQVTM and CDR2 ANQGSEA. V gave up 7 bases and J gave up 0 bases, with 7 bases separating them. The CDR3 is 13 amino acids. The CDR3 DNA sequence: TGCAGCGCCGGGGACTCCTATAATTCACCCCTCCACTTT. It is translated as CSAGDSYNSPLHF.

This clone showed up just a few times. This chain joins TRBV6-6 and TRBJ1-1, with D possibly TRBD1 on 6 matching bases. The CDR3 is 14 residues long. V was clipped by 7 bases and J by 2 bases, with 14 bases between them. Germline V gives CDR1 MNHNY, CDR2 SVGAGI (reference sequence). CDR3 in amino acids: CASTQGGRNTEAFF. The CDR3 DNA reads TGTGCCAGCACTCAAGGGGGGAGAAACACTGAAGCTTTCTTT.

The chain's CDR3 is CASSFSGNYGYTF. CDR3 coding DNA: TGTGCCAGCAGTTTCTCAGGGAACTATGGCTACACCTTC. This chain joins TRBV27 and TRBJ1-2, with D maybe TRBD1 (5 bases). The CDR3 has 13 amino acids. Germline V gene data show CDR1 as MNHEY and CDR2 as SMNVEV (reference sequence). V was pared by 3 bases and J by 2 bases, with 7 bases between.

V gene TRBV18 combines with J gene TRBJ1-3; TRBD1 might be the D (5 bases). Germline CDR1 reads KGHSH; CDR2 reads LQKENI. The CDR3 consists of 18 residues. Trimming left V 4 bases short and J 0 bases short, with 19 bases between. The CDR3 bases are TGTGCCAGCTCACTTATTCCCGACAGCGTGAGCTCTGGAAACACCATATATTTT. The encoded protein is CASSLIPDSVSSGNTIYF.

The CDR3 spells CASSYSAGSNEQFF. CDR3 sequence (DNA): TGTGCCAGCAGTTACTCCGCAGGTTCGAATGAGCAGTTCTTC. V gene TRBV6-5 combines with J gene TRBJ2-1; D remains ambiguous. Trimming removed 0 bases at V and 7 bases at J, with 10 bases between. The germline gives CDR1 MNHEY, CDR2 SVGAGI. The CDR3 runs to 14 residues.

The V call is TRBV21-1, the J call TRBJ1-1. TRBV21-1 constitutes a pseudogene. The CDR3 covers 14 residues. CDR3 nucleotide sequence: TGTGCCAGCAGCCCCCTGCCCGTGAACACTGAAGCTTTCTTT. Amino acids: CASSPLPVNTEAFF.

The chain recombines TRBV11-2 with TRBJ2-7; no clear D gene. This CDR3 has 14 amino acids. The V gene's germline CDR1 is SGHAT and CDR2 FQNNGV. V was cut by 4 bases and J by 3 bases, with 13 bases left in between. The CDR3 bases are TGTGCCAGCAGCTCCTCGCGGCCCCACTACGAGCAGTACTTC. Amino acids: CASSSSRPHYEQYF.

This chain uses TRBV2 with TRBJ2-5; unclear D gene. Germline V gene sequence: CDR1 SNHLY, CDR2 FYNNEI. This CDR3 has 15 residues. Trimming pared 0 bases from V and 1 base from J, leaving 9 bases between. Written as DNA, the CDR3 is TGTGCCAGCAGTGAAGCTTTAGGCAGCCAAGAGACCCAGTACTTC. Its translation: CASSEALGSQETQYF.

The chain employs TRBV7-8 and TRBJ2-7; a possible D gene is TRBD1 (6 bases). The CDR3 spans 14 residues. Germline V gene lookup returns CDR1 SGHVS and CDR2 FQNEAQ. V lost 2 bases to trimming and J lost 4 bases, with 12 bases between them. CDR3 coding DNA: TGTGCCAGCAGCTTAAGGTCAGGGGTTTACGAGCAGTACTTC. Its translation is CASSLRSGVYEQYF.

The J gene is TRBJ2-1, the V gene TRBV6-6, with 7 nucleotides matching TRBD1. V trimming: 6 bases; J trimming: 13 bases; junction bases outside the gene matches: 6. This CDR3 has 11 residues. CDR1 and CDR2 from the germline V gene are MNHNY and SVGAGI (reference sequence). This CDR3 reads CASSPGQQQFF. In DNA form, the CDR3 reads TGTGCCAGCAGCCCGGGACAGCAACAGTTCTTC.

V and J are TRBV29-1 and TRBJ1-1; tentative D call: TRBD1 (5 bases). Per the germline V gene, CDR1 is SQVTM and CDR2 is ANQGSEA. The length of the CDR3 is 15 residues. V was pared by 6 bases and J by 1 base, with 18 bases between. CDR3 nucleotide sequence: TGCAGCGTCGAGGGGATCGTGGGAAGGAACACTGAAGCTTTCTTT. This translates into CSVEGIVGRNTEAFF.